These T cell receptor beta chains were read from a single sample in a study of metastatic and nonmetastatic thyroid tumors. TCRdb reprocessed the PCR reads using MiXCR. The sample lists about 6,200 clones; around 33% were seen once. The sequenced sample was adjacent normal tissue. Receptors originate from a female donor with papillary thyroid cancer or a benign thyroid nodule (not recorded which). Some clones in this sample may be carry-over from other donors' samples. CDR3s include the opening cysteine and the closing phenylalanine or tryptophan. The order of the fields is CDR3 protein, V gene, D gene, J gene. A D gene is named only where the DNA matches it firmly.

CDR3aa: CATSDSGTGEETQYF
v_gene: TRBV24-1
d_gene: TRBD1
j_gene: TRBJ2-5

CDR3aa: CASRKTSGAYEQYF
v_gene: TRBV12-3/TRBV12-4
d_gene: TRBD2
j_gene: TRBJ2-7

CDR3aa: CASSGTVGEKLFF
v_gene: TRBV18
d_gene: .
j_gene: TRBJ1-4

CDR3aa: CASSLEDSGWDEQFF
v_gene: TRBV11-3
d_gene: TRBD2
j_gene: TRBJ2-1

CDR3aa: CASSSDDSTYGYTF
v_gene: TRBV6-1
d_gene: .
j_gene: TRBJ1-2

CDR3aa: CAISSLGNFGYDGYTF
v_gene: TRBV6-6
d_gene: .
j_gene: TRBJ1-2

CDR3aa: CASSGERTATNEKLFF
v_gene: TRBV6-1
d_gene: .
j_gene: TRBJ1-4

CDR3aa: CASSQLGGSDSSYNSPLHF
v_gene: TRBV19
d_gene: .
j_gene: TRBJ1-6

CDR3aa: CSAPGRNADTEAFF
v_gene: TRBV20-1
d_gene: .
j_gene: TRBJ1-1

CDR3aa: CASSELGAFANTGELFF
v_gene: TRBV10-1
d_gene: .
j_gene: TRBJ2-2

CDR3aa: CSARGGGMTEAFF
v_gene: TRBV20-1
d_gene: TRBD1
j_gene: TRBJ1-1

CDR3aa: CAIVGALSYGYTF
v_gene: TRBV28
d_gene: .
j_gene: TRBJ1-2

CDR3aa: CASNFRGGRHEQFF
v_gene: TRBV12-3/TRBV12-4
d_gene: TRBD2
j_gene: .

CDR3aa: CASIKTVLVYEQYF
v_gene: TRBV5-6
d_gene: .
j_gene: TRBJ2-7

CDR3aa: CASSLAWEQETQYF
v_gene: TRBV5-1
d_gene: .
j_gene: TRBJ2-5

CDR3aa: CASDRTRNYGYTF
v_gene: TRBV6-1
d_gene: .
j_gene: TRBJ1-2

CDR3aa: CSARVQKTGANVLTF
v_gene: TRBV20-1
d_gene: .
j_gene: TRBJ2-6

CDR3aa: CASSQYLGAYNSPLHF
v_gene: TRBV14
d_gene: .
j_gene: TRBJ1-6